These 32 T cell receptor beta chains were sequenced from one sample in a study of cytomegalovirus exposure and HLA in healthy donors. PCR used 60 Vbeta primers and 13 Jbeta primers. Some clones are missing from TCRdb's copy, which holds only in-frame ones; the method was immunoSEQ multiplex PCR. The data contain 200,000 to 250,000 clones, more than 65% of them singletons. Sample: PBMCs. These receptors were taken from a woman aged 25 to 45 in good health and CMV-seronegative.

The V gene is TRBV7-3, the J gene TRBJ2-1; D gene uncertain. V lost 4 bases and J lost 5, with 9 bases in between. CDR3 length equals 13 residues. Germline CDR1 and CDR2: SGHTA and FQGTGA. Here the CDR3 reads CASSSPVNNEQFF. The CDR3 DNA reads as TGTGCCAGCAGCTCCCCCGTTAACAATGAGCAGTTCTTC.

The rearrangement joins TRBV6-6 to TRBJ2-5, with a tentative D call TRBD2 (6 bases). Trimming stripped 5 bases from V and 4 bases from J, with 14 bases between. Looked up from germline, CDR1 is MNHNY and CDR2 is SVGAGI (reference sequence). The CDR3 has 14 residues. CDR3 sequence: CASSTGTAGETQYF. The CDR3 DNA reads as TGTGCCAGCAGTACCGGGACTGCCGGAGAGACCCAGTACTTC.

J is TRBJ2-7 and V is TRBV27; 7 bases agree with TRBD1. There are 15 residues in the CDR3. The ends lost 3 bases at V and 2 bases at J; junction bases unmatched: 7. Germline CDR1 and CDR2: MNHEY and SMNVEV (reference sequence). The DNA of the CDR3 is TGTGCCAGCAGTTTGGCCGGGACAGAAGCCTACGAGCAGTACTTC. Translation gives CASSLAGTEAYEQYF.

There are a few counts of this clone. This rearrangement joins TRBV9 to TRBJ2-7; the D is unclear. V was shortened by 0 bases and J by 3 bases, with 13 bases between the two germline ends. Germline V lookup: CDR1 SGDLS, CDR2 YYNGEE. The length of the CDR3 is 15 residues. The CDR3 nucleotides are TGTGCCAGCAGCGTAGCTCCAGCGAGCTACTACGAGCAGTACTTC. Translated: CASSVAPASYYEQYF.

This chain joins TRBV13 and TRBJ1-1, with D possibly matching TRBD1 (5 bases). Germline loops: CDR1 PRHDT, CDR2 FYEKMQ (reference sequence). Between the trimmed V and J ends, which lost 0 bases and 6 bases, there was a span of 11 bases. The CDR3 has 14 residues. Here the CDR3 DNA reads TGTGCCAGCAGCTTAGGCCGGCAGGGTGCTGAAGCTTTCTTT. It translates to CASSLGRQGAEAFF.

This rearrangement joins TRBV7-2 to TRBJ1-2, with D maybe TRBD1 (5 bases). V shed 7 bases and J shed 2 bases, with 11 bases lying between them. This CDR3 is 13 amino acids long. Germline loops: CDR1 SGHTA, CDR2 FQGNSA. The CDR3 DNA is TGTGCCAGCACCAGGGTGGGGAACTATGGCTACACCTTC. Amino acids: CASTRVGNYGYTF. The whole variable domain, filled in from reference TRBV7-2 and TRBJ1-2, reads GAGVSQSPSNKVTEKGKDVELRCDPISGHTALYWYRQSLGQGLEFLIYFQGNSAPDKSGLPSDRFSAERTGGSVSTLTIQRTQQEDSAVYLCASTRVGNYGYTFGSGTRLTVV.

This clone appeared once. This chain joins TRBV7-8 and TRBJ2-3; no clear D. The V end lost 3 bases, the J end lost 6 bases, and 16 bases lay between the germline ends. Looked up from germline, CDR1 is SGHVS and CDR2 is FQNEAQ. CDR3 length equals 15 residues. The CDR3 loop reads CASSFSSSSRDTQYF. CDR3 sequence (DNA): TGTGCCAGCAGCTTCAGTAGCTCCTCAAGGGATACGCAGTATTTT.

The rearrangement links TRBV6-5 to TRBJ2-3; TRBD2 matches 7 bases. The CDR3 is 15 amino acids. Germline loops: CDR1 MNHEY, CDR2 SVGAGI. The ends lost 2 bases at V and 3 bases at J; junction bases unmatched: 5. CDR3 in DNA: TGTGCCAGCAGTTACGTGGGGGGGACTACAGATACGCAGTATTTT. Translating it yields CASSYVGGTTDTQYF.

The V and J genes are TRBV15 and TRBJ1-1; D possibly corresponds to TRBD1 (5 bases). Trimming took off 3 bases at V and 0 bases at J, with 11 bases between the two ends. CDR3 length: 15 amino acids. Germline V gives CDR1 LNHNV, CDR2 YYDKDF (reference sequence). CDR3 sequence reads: CATSRGGAVNTEAFF. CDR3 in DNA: TGTGCCACCAGCAGGGGAGGGGCGGTGAACACTGAAGCTTTCTTT.

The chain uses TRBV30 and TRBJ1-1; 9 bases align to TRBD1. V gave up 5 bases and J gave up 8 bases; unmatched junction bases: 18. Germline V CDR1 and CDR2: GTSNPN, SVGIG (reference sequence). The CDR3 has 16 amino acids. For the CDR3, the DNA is TGTGCCTGGTTAGATCCGGGACAGGGCGTTCTCAAGGAAGCTTTCTTT. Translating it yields CAWLDPGQGVLKEAFF.

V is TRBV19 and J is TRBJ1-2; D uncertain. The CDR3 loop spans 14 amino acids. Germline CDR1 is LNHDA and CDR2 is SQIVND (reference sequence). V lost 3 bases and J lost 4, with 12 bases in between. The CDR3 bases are TGTGCCAGTAGTATGGGCAGTTTAAGCTATGGCTACACCTTC. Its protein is CASSMGSLSYGYTF.

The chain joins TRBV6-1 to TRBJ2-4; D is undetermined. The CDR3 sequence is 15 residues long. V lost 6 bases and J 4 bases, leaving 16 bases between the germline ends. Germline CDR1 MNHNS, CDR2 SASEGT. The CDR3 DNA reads TGTGCCAGCAGCTCCTTGGAACAGTCAAAAAACATTCAGTACTTC. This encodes CASSSLEQSKNIQYF.

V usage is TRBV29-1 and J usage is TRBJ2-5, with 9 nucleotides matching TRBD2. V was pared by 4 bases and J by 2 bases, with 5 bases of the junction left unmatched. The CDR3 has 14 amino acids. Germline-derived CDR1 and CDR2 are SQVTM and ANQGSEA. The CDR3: CSVGAGGTQETQYF. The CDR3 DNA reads TGCAGCGTTGGAGCGGGGGGCACTCAAGAGACCCAGTACTTC. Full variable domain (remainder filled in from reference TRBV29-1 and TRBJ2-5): SAVISQKPSRDICQRGTSLTIQCQVDSQVTMMFWYRQQPGQSLTLIATANQGSEATYESGFVIDKFPISRPNLTFSTLTVSNMSPEDSSIYLCSVGAGGTQETQYFGPGTRLLVL.

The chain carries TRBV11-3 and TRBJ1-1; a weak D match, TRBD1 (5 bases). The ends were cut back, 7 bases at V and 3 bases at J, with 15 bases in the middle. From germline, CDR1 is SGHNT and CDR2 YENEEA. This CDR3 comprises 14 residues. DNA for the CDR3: TGTGCCAGCACCCTCGGGGGATGGGACACTGAAGCTTTCTTT. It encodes CASTLGGWDTEAFF.

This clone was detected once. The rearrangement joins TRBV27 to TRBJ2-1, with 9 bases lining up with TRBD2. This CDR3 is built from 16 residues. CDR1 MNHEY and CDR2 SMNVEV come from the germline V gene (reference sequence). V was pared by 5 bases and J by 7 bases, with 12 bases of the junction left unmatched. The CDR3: CASSPPPAGGKNEQFF. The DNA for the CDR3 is TGTGCCAGCAGTCCTCCTCCCGCGGGAGGGAAAAATGAGCAGTTCTTC.

The CDR3 bases are TGTGCCACCTACGGACTAGCGGGGTACAATGAGCAGTTCTTC. Translating it yields CATYGLAGYNEQFF. The chain couples TRBV6-6 to TRBJ2-1, with 12 bases aligning to TRBD2. CDR1 MNHNY and CDR2 SVGAGI come from the germline V gene (reference sequence). CDR3 length equals 14 residues. V trimming: 10 bases; J trimming: 4 bases; junction bases outside the gene matches: 5.

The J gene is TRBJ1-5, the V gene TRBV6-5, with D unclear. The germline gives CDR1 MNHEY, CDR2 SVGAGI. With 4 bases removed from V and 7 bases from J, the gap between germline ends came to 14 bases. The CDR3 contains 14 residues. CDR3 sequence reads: CASSLEGSEQPQHF. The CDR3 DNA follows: TGTGCCAGCAGTTTAGAGGGTTCTGAACAGCCCCAGCATTTT.

This CDR3 reads CASSLDRDGGAKNIQYF. CDR3 DNA sequence: TGTGCCAGCAGCTTAGATCGCGATGGAGGAGCCAAAAACATTCAGTACTTC. The chain couples TRBV11-2 to TRBJ2-4; tentative D call: TRBD2 (5 bases). CDR1 SGHAT and CDR2 FQNNGV come from the germline V gene. The CDR3 length is 17 residues. V gave up 0 bases and J gave up 0 bases, with 12 bases separating them.

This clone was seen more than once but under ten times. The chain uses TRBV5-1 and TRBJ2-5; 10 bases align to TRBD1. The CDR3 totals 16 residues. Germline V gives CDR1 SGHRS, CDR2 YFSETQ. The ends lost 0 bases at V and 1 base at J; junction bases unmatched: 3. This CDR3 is CASSLAGTGAQETQYF. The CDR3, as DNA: TGCGCCAGCAGCTTGGCCGGGACAGGGGCCCAAGAGACCCAGTACTTC.

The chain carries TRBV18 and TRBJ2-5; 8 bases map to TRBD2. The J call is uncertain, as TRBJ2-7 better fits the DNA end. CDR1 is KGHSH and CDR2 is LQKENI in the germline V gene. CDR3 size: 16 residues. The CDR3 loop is CASSPPRGTSFYEQYF. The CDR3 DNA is TGTGCCAGCTCACCACCTAGGGGGACTAGTTTCTACGAGCAGTACTTC.

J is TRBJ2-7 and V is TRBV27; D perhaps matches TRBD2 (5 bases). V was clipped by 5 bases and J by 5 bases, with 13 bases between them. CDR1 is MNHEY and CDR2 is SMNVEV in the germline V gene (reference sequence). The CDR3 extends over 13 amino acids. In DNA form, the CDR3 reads TGTGCCAGCAGTGCCCTCTCGGGGAACGAGCAGTACTTC. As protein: CASSALSGNEQYF.

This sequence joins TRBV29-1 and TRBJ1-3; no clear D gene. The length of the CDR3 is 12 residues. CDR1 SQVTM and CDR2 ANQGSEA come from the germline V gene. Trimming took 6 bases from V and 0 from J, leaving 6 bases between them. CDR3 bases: TGCAGCGTCGGGTTCTCTGGAAACACCATATATTTT. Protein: CSVGFSGNTIYF.

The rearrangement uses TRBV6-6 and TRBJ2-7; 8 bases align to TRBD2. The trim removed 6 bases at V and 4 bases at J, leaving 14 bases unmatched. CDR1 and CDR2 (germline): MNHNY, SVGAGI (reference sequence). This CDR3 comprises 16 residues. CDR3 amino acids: CASRPPGGGDSYEQYF. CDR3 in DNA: TGTGCCAGCAGGCCCCCCGGGGGGGGAGATTCATACGAGCAGTACTTC.

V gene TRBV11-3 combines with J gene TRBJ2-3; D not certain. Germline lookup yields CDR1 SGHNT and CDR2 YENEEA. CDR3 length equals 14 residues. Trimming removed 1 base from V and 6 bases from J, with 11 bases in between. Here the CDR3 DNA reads TGTGCCAGCAGCTTAGGATTCTCGCAGGATACGCAGTATTTT. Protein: CASSLGFSQDTQYF.

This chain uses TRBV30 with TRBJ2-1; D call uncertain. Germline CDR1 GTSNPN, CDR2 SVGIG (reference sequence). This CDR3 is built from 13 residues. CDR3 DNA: TGTGCTTCGTTCGGAAGGAGCTACAATGAGCAGTTCTTC. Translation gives CASFGRSYNEQFF.

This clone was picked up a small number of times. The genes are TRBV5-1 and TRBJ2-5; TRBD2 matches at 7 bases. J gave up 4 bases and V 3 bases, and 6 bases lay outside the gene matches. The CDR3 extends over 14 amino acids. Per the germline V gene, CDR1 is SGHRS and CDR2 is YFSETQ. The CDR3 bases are TGCGCCAGCAGCTGGGGGGGAGGGACAGAGACCCAGTACTTC. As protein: CASSWGGGTETQYF.

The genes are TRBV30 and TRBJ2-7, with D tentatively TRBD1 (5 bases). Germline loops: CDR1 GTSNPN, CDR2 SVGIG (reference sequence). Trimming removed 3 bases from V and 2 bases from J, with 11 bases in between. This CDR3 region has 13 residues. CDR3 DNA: TGTGCCTGGAGCCCAGGGCCCGCCTACGAGCAGTACTTC. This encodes CAWSPGPAYEQYF.

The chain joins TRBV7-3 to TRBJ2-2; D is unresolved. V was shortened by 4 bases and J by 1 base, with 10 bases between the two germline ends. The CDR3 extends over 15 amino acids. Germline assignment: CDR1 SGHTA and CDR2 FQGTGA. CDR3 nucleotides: TGTGCCAGCAGCTCATACCTCAGGAACACCGGGGAGCTGTTTTTT. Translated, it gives CASSSYLRNTGELFF.

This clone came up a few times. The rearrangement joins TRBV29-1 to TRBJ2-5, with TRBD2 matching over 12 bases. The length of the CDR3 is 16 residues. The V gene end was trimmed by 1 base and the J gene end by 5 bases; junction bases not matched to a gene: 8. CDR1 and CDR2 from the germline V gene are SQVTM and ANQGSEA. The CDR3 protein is CSVEAPTSGRHETQYF. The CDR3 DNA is TGCAGCGTTGAAGCCCCGACTAGCGGGAGACACGAGACCCAGTACTTC.

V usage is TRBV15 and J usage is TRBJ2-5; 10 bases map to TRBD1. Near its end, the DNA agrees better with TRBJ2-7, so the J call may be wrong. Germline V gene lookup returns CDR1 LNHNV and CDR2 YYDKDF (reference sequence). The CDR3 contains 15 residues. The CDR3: CATSRQIGTGDEQYF. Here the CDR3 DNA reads TGTGCCACCAGCAGACAAATCGGGACAGGGGACGAGCAGTACTTC.

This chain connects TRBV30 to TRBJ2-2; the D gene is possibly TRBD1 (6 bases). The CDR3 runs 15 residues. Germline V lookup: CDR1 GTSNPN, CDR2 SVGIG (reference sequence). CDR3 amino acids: CAWARGTQLNGELFF. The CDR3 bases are TGTGCTTGGGCAAGGGGGACGCAACTTAACGGGGAGCTGTTTTTT.

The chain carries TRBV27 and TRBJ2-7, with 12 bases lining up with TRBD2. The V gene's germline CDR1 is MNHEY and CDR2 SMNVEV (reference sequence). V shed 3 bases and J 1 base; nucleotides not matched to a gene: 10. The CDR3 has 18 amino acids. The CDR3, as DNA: TGTGCCAGCAGTTTTTCGGGACTAGCGGGCGCAAATTCCTACGAGCAGTACTTC. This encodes CASSFSGLAGANSYEQYF.